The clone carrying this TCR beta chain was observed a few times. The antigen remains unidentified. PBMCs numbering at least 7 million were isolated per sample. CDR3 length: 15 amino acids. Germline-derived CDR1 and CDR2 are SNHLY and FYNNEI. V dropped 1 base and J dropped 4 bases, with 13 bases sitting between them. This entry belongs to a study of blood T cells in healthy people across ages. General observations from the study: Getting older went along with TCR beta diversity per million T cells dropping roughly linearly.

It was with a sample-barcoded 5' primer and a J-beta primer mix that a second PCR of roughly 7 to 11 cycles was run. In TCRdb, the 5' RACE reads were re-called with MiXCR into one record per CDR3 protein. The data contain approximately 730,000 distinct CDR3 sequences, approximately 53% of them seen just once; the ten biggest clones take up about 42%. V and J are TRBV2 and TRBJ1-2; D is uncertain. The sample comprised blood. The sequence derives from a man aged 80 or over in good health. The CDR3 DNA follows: TGTGCCAGCAGTGAAGACCGGCGGGCTTTCTATGGCTACACCTTC. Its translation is CASSEDRRAFYGYTF.